These 29 T cell receptor beta chains were sequenced from one sample in a study of blood T cell repertoires in COVID-19. Some clones are missing from TCRdb's copy, which holds only in-frame ones; the method was immunoSEQ multiplex PCR. This table holds about 250,000 clones, approximately 88% found once. What was sequenced was peripheral blood. The receptors here all came from a young woman with COVID-19, enrolled during active disease.

The CDR3 loop reads CATSRDRGPLSHF. As DNA, the CDR3 is TGTGCCACCAGCCGGGACAGGGGGCCCTTGTCGCATTTT. This chain connects TRBV15 to TRBJ1-5, with 12 nucleotides matching TRBD1. Trimming removed 5 bases from V and 15 bases from J; junction bases left unmatched: 8. The V gene's germline CDR1 is LNHNV and CDR2 YYDKDF (reference sequence). CDR3 length: 13 residues.

This chain links TRBV11-3 with TRBJ2-5; possibly TRBD1 for D (5 bases). Trimming removed 5 bases at V and 5 bases at J, with 21 bases between. This CDR3 has 16 residues. Looked up from germline, CDR1 is SGHNT and CDR2 is YENEEA. CDR3 nucleotides: TGTGCCAGCAGCCCCGAGCAAGCAGGGCTTGGGGAGACCCAGTACTTC. Its protein is CASSPEQAGLGETQYF. Drawing the rest from reference TRBV11-3 and TRBJ2-5, the complete variable domain is EAGVVQSPRYKIIEKKQPVAFWCNPISGHNTLYWYLQNLGQGPELLIRYENEEAVDDSQLPKDRFSAERLKGVDSTLKIQPAELGDSAVYLCASSPEQAGLGETQYFGPGTRLLVL.

The chain carries TRBV24-1 and TRBJ2-1, with 10 bases that match TRBD2. Germline loops: CDR1 KGHDR, CDR2 SFDVKD. The CDR3 is made up of 15 amino acids. The ends lost 4 bases at V and 2 bases at J; junction bases unmatched: 1. CDR3 region: CATSDLAGAYNEQFF. As DNA, the CDR3 is TGTGCCACCAGTGACCTAGCGGGGGCCTACAATGAGCAGTTCTTC.

In this sample, this clone turned up once. CDR3 sequence: CASSLAVRDGSPLHF. CDR3 DNA: TGTGCCAGCAGCTTAGCGGTCAGGGATGGATCACCCCTCCACTTT. The chain links TRBV7-6 to TRBJ1-6, with TRBD1 as a possible D gene (5 bases). The germline CDR1 and CDR2 sequences are SGHVS and FNYEAQ. The V and J ends lost 0 bases and 10 bases respectively, with 13 bases between them. This CDR3 is 15 amino acids long.

The chain couples TRBV14 to TRBJ2-2; D is possibly TRBD1 (5 bases). V was pared by 1 base and J by 8 bases, with 11 bases between. The CDR3 is 14 residues long. Germline CDR1 reads SGHDN; CDR2 reads FVKESK. The CDR3 DNA sequence: TGTGCCAGCAGCCAAGCATTAGGGGTTGGGGAGCTGTTTTTT. Its protein product is CASSQALGVGELFF.

V usage is TRBV11-2 and J usage is TRBJ1-1; D gene unclear. This CDR3 has 15 residues. CDR1 SGHAT and CDR2 FQNNGV come from the germline V gene. V shed 1 base and J shed 2 bases, with 11 bases lying between them. The CDR3 loop reads CASSLGPGINTEAFF. CDR3 nucleotide sequence: TGTGCCAGCAGCTTAGGACCGGGAATAAACACTGAAGCTTTCTTT.

This chain links TRBV27 with TRBJ2-1; a weak D match, TRBD2 (5 bases). Between the trimmed V and J ends, which lost 0 bases and 0 bases, there was a span of 9 bases. The CDR3 is 16 residues long. The germline V gene has CDR1 MNHEY and CDR2 SMNVEV (reference sequence). Written as DNA, the CDR3 is TGTGCCAGCAGTTTATCGCCGGGGAGCTCCTACAATGAGCAGTTCTTC. It encodes CASSLSPGSSYNEQFF.

The chain uses TRBV19 and TRBJ1-2, with a tentative D call TRBD1 (6 bases). The CDR3 runs to 14 residues. Germline CDR1 and CDR2: LNHDA and SQIVND (reference sequence). V lost 4 bases and J lost 4, with 13 bases in between. For the CDR3, the DNA is TGTGCCAGTAGTACCCTGACAGGTTCCTATGGCTACACCTTC. This gives the protein CASSTLTGSYGYTF. The full variable domain, rest sourced from reference TRBV19 and TRBJ1-2, is DGGITQSPKYLFRKEGQNVTLSCEQNLNHDAMYWYRQDPGQGLRLIYYSQIVNDFQKGDIAEGYSVSREKKESFPLTVTSAQKNPTAFYLCASSTLTGSYGYTFGSGTRLTVV.

This clone turned up a few times. The chain joins TRBV4-1 to TRBJ1-5; 9 bases fit TRBD1. V shed 1 base and J 10 bases; nucleotides not matched to a gene: 8. CDR1 is MGHRA and CDR2 is YSYEKL in the germline V gene. CDR3 length: 15 residues. The chain's CDR3 is CASSQGGQGIIPQHF. As DNA, the CDR3 is TGCGCCAGCAGCCAAGGGGGACAGGGAATAATACCCCAGCATTTT.

This chain uses TRBV3-1 (or the pseudogene TRBV3-2) with TRBJ2-3; the D is unclear. This CDR3 spans 15 amino acids. The germline CDR1 and CDR2 sequences are LGHDT and YNNKEL (reference sequence). Trimming removed 0 bases at V and 6 bases at J, with 13 bases between. The CDR3 reads CASSQEVARRDTQYF. The CDR3 region has the DNA TGTGCCAGCAGCCAAGAGGTGGCACGGCGGGATACGCAGTATTTT.

This sequence joins TRBV29-1 and TRBJ1-1, with a weak D call TRBD1 (6 bases). The ends were cut back, 2 bases at V and 5 bases at J, with 15 bases in the middle. The CDR3 has 14 amino acids. Germline CDR1 is SQVTM and CDR2 is ANQGSEA. CDR3 DNA: TGCAGCGTTGAACGCCCGGGAGGGGGGACTGAAGCTTTCTTT. This sequence encodes CSVERPGGGTEAFF.

The rearrangement joins TRBV4-1 to TRBJ1-3, with D perhaps TRBD1 (6 bases). Germline V lookup: CDR1 MGHRA, CDR2 YSYEKL. The CDR3 contains 16 residues. V was shortened by 0 bases and J by 3 bases, with 12 bases between the two germline ends. The CDR3 DNA follows: TGCGCCAGCAGCCAAGATGGGGGACAATTTGGAAACACCATATATTTT. The encoded protein is CASSQDGGQFGNTIYF.

This clone has a single count. The chain combines TRBV5-4 with TRBJ2-5; 10 bases match TRBD2. The CDR3 length is 16 residues. V shed 4 bases and J 4 bases; nucleotides not matched to a gene: 10. The V gene's germline CDR1 is SGHNT and CDR2 YYREEE (reference sequence). CDR3 in DNA: TGTGCCAGCAGCACTCGACTAGCGGGTGGGATAGAGACCCAGTACTTC. Translating gives CASSTRLAGGIETQYF.

The genes are TRBV7-9 and TRBJ1-2; D is perhaps TRBD1 (5 bases). V lost 2 bases and J 7 bases, leaving 17 bases between the germline ends. The germline gives CDR1 SEHNR, CDR2 FQNEAQ (reference sequence). The CDR3 runs to 15 residues. The CDR3 DNA reads TGTGCCAGCAGCTTATTGGTTCAGGGCTCGGGTGGCTACACCTTC. It translates to CASSLLVQGSGGYTF.

The chain joins TRBV30 to TRBJ1-2; D gene uncertain. This CDR3 has 13 residues. Per the germline V gene, CDR1 is GTSNPN and CDR2 is SVGIG (reference sequence). V was shortened by 1 base and J by 6 bases, with 12 bases between the two germline ends. The CDR3 DNA is TGTGCCTGGAGTGAACAGTATATTGATGGCTACACCTTC. It is translated as CAWSEQYIDGYTF.

The sample holds one count of this clone. The CDR3 sequence: CASSRQGTDTQYF. The CDR3 region has the DNA TGTGCCAGCAGCAGACAGGGCACAGATACGCAGTATTTT. V gene TRBV9 combines with J gene TRBJ2-3; D might be TRBD1 (6 bases). V shed 4 bases and J shed 1 base, with 7 bases lying between them. CDR3 length: 13 amino acids. Germline lookup yields CDR1 SGDLS and CDR2 YYNGEE.

This chain links TRBV6-2 or TRBV6-3 with TRBJ2-5; perhaps TRBD2 as D (6 bases). The CDR3 is 15 amino acids. Trimming took 7 bases from V and 1 from J, leaving 16 bases between them. Germline loops: CDR1 MNHEY, CDR2 SVGEGT. The CDR3 DNA reads as TGTGCCAGCACCCCGACTAGGGCGGCCCAAGAGACCCAGTACTTC. The encoded protein is CASTPTRAAQETQYF.

The chain joins TRBV15 to TRBJ1-2; 7 nucleotides agree with TRBD1. The CDR3 spans 13 residues. The germline V gene has CDR1 LNHNV and CDR2 YYDKDF (reference sequence). V shed 5 bases, J shed 6 bases, and the junction held 6 bases outside the gene matches. The CDR3 DNA is TGTGCCACCAGCCCAACAGGGGAGAATGGCTACACCTTC. Protein product: CATSPTGENGYTF.

The rearrangement joins TRBV3-1 (or the pseudogene TRBV3-2) to TRBJ2-7; 11 nucleotides agree with TRBD1. The junction had 8 bases not matched to a gene; V was cut back by 0 bases and J by 7 bases. Germline V gene data show CDR1 as LGHDT and CDR2 as YNNKEL (reference sequence). The CDR3 has 16 amino acids. The CDR3 spells CASSQEPRDRGGEQYF. The CDR3 DNA sequence: TGTGCCAGCAGCCAAGAACCCCGGGACAGGGGGGGTGAGCAGTACTTC.

This clone was seen a single time. In nucleotides, the CDR3 is TGTGCCAGCAGGTGGGGGACAGTTAGTGGCTACACCTTC. Its translation: CASRWGTVSGYTF. This chain uses TRBV12-3 or TRBV12-4 with TRBJ1-2, with TRBD1 matching 7 bases. This CDR3 spans 13 amino acids. Trimming removed 6 bases from V and 7 bases from J; junction bases left unmatched: 8.

The V and J genes are TRBV5-6 and TRBJ2-1, with 7 bases matching TRBD2. The CDR3 extends over 17 amino acids. V shed 6 bases, J shed 1 base, and the junction held 13 bases outside the gene matches. CDR1 is SGHDT, CDR2 YYEEEE, per germline. Here the CDR3 DNA reads TGTGCCAGCACCCCTGGACTAGGTGTAGTTTCCTACAATGAGCAGTTCTTC. Its protein product is CASTPGLGVVSYNEQFF.

This rearrangement joins TRBV7-9 to TRBJ2-1; TRBD2 matches 9 bases. Germline lookup yields CDR1 SEHNR and CDR2 FQNEAQ (reference sequence). The CDR3 sequence is 15 residues long. V trimming: 5 bases; J trimming: 6 bases; junction bases outside the gene matches: 8. In nucleotides, the CDR3 is TGTGCCAGCAGCCCTAGGGGACTAGCCCCCAATGAGCAGTTCTTC. It yields the protein CASSPRGLAPNEQFF.

The chain couples TRBV5-5 to TRBJ2-3; the match to TRBD2 covers 10 bases. The CDR3 contains 16 residues. Germline-derived CDR1 and CDR2 are SGHKS and YYEKEE (reference sequence). V trimming: 4 bases; J trimming: 1 base; junction bases outside the gene matches: 6. CDR3 DNA sequence: TGTGCCAGCAGCCTACGGCTAGCGGGGGGCACAGATACGCAGTATTTT. Translated: CASSLRLAGGTDTQYF.

The chain has TRBV6-5 and TRBJ2-1; a weak D match, TRBD1 (6 bases). This CDR3 comprises 13 residues. V dropped 4 bases and J dropped 9 bases, with 13 bases sitting between them. Germline loops: CDR1 MNHEY, CDR2 SVGAGI. Written as DNA, the CDR3 is TGTGCCAGCAGTTCGTACAGGGCCAGTGAGCAGTTCTTC. This codes for CASSSYRASEQFF.

The V and J genes are TRBV7-9 and TRBJ2-6; a weak D match, TRBD2 (6 bases). Germline CDR1 SEHNR, CDR2 FQNEAQ (reference sequence). This CDR3 is 18 amino acids long. Trimming shortened V by 5 bases and J by 0 bases, and 17 bases separated the two germline ends. Here the CDR3 DNA reads TGTGCCAGCAGCGGGTCCGGGACTTTCTTCTCTGGGGCCAACGTCCTGACTTTC. It translates to CASSGSGTFFSGANVLTF.

This chain uses TRBV6-1 with TRBJ1-4; TRBD1 might be the D (5 bases). The germline gives CDR1 MNHNS, CDR2 SASEGT. V lost 3 bases to trimming and J lost 5 bases, with 16 bases between them. The length of the CDR3 is 16 residues. CDR3 region: CASSEVTGGINEKLFF. CDR3 DNA: TGTGCCAGCAGTGAGGTGACGGGGGGAATAAATGAAAAACTGTTTTTT.

The chain links TRBV5-6 to TRBJ2-7, with 9 bases that match TRBD2. The germline V gene encodes CDR1 SGHDT and CDR2 YYEEEE. With V trimmed by 2 bases and J by 12 bases, 9 bases remained unmatched. The CDR3 sequence is 13 residues long. The CDR3 spells CASSFRSAGGRYV. The CDR3 DNA is TGTGCCAGCAGCTTTCGTTCGGCGGGAGGGCGGTACGTC.

The chain employs TRBV5-4 and TRBJ2-3; TRBD2 agrees at 16 bases. CDR1 is SGHNT and CDR2 is YYREEE in the germline V gene (reference sequence). CDR3 size: 15 residues. V shed 3 bases and J 11 bases; nucleotides not matched to a gene: 6. CDR3 amino acids: CASSSTGLAGGQQYF. CDR3 in DNA: TGTGCCAGCAGCTCCACGGGACTAGCGGGGGGGCAGCAGTATTTT.

This chain connects TRBV5-8 to TRBJ2-1; 8 bases are a match to TRBD1. The V segment lost 4 bases and the J segment 9 bases; nucleotides outside the gene matches: 12. Germline V CDR1 and CDR2: SGHTS, YDEGEE. This CDR3 region has 15 residues. The CDR3 DNA reads as TGTGCCAGCAGCCTAGGACAGGGCTCCGGGAGTGAGCAGTTCTTC. This sequence encodes CASSLGQGSGSEQFF. The variable domain in full, completed from reference TRBV5-8 and TRBJ2-1, reads EAGVTQSPTHLIKTRGQQATLRCSPISGHTSVYWYQQALGLGLQFLLWYDEGEERNRGNFPPRFSGRQFPNYSSELNVNALELEDSALYLCASSLGQGSGSEQFFGPGTRLTVL.